This entry concerns a single T cell receptor beta chain. As yet, its antigen is unknown. The data were obtained in a study of T cell clusters in autoimmune cytopenias. Study at large: A median of roughly 52,000 TRB reads per sample yielded a median around 2,400 distinct clonotypes. Study conclusions and caveats: TRB repertoire shifts in secondary cytopenia and chronic lymphocytic leukemia mostly reflected lymphoma, not autoimmunity. No cluster-lack signature appeared between secondary cytopenia and chronic lymphocytic leukemia patients, apparently due to lymphoma masking. Compared with active autoimmune hepatitis patients, healthy donors showed almost three-fold more exclusive TRB clusters.

TRB amplification used 250 ng of peripheral blood genomic DNA. One tube held mixed TRB-A and TRB-B primer pools for touch-down PCR. TCRdb reprocessed the multiplex PCR reads and reports one entry per CDR3 protein, with no DNA. This repertoire includes 5,500 to 6,500 distinct CDR3 sequences. The CDR3 runs 15 residues. Germline CDR1 MNHEY, CDR2 SMNVEV (reference sequence). Material for sequencing was peripheral blood. This clonotype was obtained from a human donor with an autoimmune cytopenia or autoimmune hepatitis (not recorded which). The V gene is TRBV27, the J gene TRBJ2-7; absent DNA, TCRdb's TRBD2 call cannot be checked. The CDR3 sequence is CASRLVRVPSYEQYF.